Each of the 3 T cell receptor beta chains below was sequenced from the same sample in a study of blood T cell repertoires in COVID-19. Using immunoSEQ multiplex PCR, the repertoire was profiled, and TCRdb retains in-frame clones only, with some absent. The table has tens of thousands of clones, approximately 86% seen once. The sequenced sample was peripheral blood. The receptors were gathered from a man in his 70s with active COVID-19.

V is TRBV5-8 and J is TRBJ2-7, with 7 bases aligning to TRBD1. This CDR3 spans 14 amino acids. The V gene end was trimmed by 0 bases and the J gene end by 6 bases; junction bases not matched to a gene: 6. CDR1 is SGHTS, CDR2 YDEGEE, per germline. Here the CDR3 reads CASSLGQGGGEQYF. The CDR3 DNA sequence: TGTGCCAGCAGCTTGGGACAGGGCGGCGGCGAGCAGTACTTC.

This chain links TRBV5-5 with TRBJ2-7, with D maybe TRBD2 (5 bases). The V gene's germline CDR1 is SGHKS and CDR2 YYEKEE (reference sequence). CDR3 length: 16 amino acids. Trimming removed 4 bases at V and 3 bases at J, with 20 bases between. In DNA form, the CDR3 reads TGTGCCAGCAGCCCCAACGCCGCGGGTTTAGACTACGAGCAGTACTTC. Residues: CASSPNAAGLDYEQYF.

The chain recombines TRBV6-5 with TRBJ1-2, with D possibly TRBD1 on 6 matching bases. The V end lost 6 bases, the J end lost 3 bases, and 20 bases lay between the germline ends. This CDR3 contains 16 residues. The V gene's germline CDR1 is MNHEY and CDR2 SVGAGI. CDR3 loop: CASRYAGGRGDYGYTF. CDR3 in DNA: TGTGCCAGCAGATACGCTGGCGGCAGGGGTGACTATGGCTACACCTTC.